The clone carrying this T cell receptor beta chain was recorded only once. The antigen is undetermined. The sample belongs to a study of cytomegalovirus exposure and HLA in healthy donors. Notes on the study in general: In vitro data verified a few CMV-associated chains as specific for CMV antigens. Most TCR sequences were uncommon, yet certain public TCRs appeared in many donors. There were some V segments, including TRBV6-2 and TRBV6-3, excluded as indistinguishable.

Amplification used 60 Vbeta primers and 13 Jbeta primers. The table came from immunoSEQ multiplex PCR; TCRdb's copy has only in-frame clones and leaves some out. Counted here are 100,000 to 150,000 clones, 70% to 80% occurring once; the ten biggest clones make up roughly 9%. Per germline, CDR1 MGHRA and CDR2 YSYEKL. The CDR3 runs 14 residues. Between the trimmed V and J ends, which lost 0 bases and 6 bases, there was a span of 11 bases. Specimen: PBMCs. The clonotype was recovered from a woman aged 50 to 65 in good health and CMV-seropositive. V usage is TRBV4-1 and J usage is TRBJ1-1, with D possibly being TRBD1 (6 bases). DNA for the CDR3: TGCGCCAGCAGCCAAGAACCAGGGGTCCCTGAAGCTTTCTTT. Its translation: CASSQEPGVPEAFF.